Listed below are T cell receptor beta chains from one sample, sequenced in a study of blood T cell repertoires in COVID-19. Sequencing was performed with immunoSEQ multiplex PCR; in TCRdb, only in-frame clones are kept and a portion is missing. The sample shows more than 100,000 clones, 79% of them seen only once. Sequenced material: peripheral blood. The receptors shown here come from a woman over 75 with acute or convalescent COVID-19. The CDR3 runs from the conserved cysteine through the conserved F or W. The order of the fields is V gene, clone size, J gene, D gene, CDR3 protein, CDR3 DNA. The D gene is left open where the match is weak. Only some rows state a clone size, as once, few, many or a class for expanded clones.

TRBV30	NA	TRBJ2-7	TRBD1	CAWSVNGQVPYEQYF	TGTGCCTGGAGTGTAAATGGACAGGTTCCGTACGAGCAGTACTTC
TRBV10-3	NA	TRBJ2-3	TRBD2	CATERDRTDTQYF	TGTGCCACCGAGCGGGATAGAACAGATACGCAGTATTTT
TRBV18	once	TRBJ2-1	TRBD2	CASSLGLAGVGEQFF	TGTGCCAGCTCACTCGGACTAGCGGGAGTGGGTGAGCAGTTCTTC
TRBV7-8	NA	TRBJ1-1	TRBD1	CASSRQQGWTEAFF	TGTGCCAGCAGCCGCCAACAGGGGTGGACTGAAGCTTTCTTT
TRBV7-2	many	TRBJ2-3	NA	CASSLALGGDTQYF	TGTGCCAGCAGCTTAGCCCTAGGTGGGGATACGCAGTATTTT
TRBV3-1/TRBV3-2	few	TRBJ1-1	NA	CASSHGESAFF	TGTGCCAGCAGCCACGGGGAATCGGCTTTCTTT
TRBV7-2	NA	TRBJ2-1	TRBD2	CASSLVAGAPEQFF	TGTGCCAGCAGCTTAGTAGCGGGGGCCCCTGAGCAGTTCTTC
TRBV28	NA	TRBJ2-1	TRBD2	CASSLLTSGPDNEQFF	TGTGCCAGCAGTTTGCTAACTAGCGGGCCAGACAATGAGCAGTTCTTC
TRBV2	NA	TRBJ1-1	TRBD1	CASWGQENTEAFF	TGTGCCAGCTGGGGACAGGAGAACACTGAAGCTTTCTTT
TRBV7-2	NA	TRBJ1-2	NA	CASSSRTEANGYTF	TGTGCCAGCAGCTCTAGGACAGAGGCGAATGGCTACACCTTC
TRBV5-4	NA	TRBJ2-1	TRBD1	CASSLDRLSYNEQFF	TGTGCCAGCAGTTTGGACAGGCTATCCTACAATGAGCAGTTCTTC
TRBV19	few	TRBJ1-1	NA	CASQSVNTEAFF	TGTGCCAGTCAATCGGTGAACACTGAAGCTTTCTTT
TRBV28	NA	TRBJ2-1	TRBD2	CASSTVAGGLYNEQFF	TGTGCCAGCAGTACCGTAGCGGGAGGGCTCTACAATGAGCAGTTCTTC
TRBV30	NA	TRBJ1-1	TRBD1	CAWSVGQGNTEAFF	TGTGCCTGGAGTGTGGGACAGGGGAACACTGAAGCTTTCTTT
TRBV21-1	NA	TRBJ1-1	NA	CASSKRSGRVIILNTEAFF	TGTGCCAGCAGCAAAAGGAGTGGCAGGGTGATAATCTTGAACACTGAAGCTTTCTTT
TRBV5-1	NA	TRBJ2-3	NA	CASSLGSLVDTQYF	TGCGCCAGCAGCTTGGGCAGTTTGGTAGATACGCAGTATTTT
TRBV5-4	few	TRBJ2-2	TRBD1	CASSYRGRTGELFF	TGTGCCAGCAGCTACAGGGGGCGCACCGGGGAGCTGTTTTTT
TRBV29-1	NA	TRBJ1-1	NA	CSVVKGVMNTEAFF	TGCAGCGTTGTAAAGGGGGTGATGAACACTGAAGCTTTCTTT
TRBV15	once	TRBJ2-7	TRBD1	CATSRGQGYYEQYF	TGTGCCACCAGCAGGGGACAGGGGTACTACGAGCAGTACTTC
TRBV6-2/TRBV6-3	few	TRBJ2-7	NA	CASSLDFSYEQYF	TGTGCCAGCAGTCTAGATTTCTCCTACGAGCAGTACTTC
TRBV14	NA	TRBJ1-2	NA	CASSQLGAAQFDGYTF	TGTGCCAGCAGCCAGCTTGGGGCGGCACAGTTCGATGGCTACACCTTC
TRBV7-2	NA	TRBJ1-2	NA	CASSLAVTPANYGYTF	TGTGCCAGCAGCTTAGCGGTCACACCAGCTAACTATGGCTACACCTTC
TRBV6-5	once	TRBJ2-5	TRBD2	CASELAGVETQYF	TGTGCCAGTGAGTTAGCGGGAGTTGAGACCCAGTACTTC
TRBV19	NA	TRBJ1-2	NA	CASSLSTGYGYTF	TGTGCCAGTAGCTTATCTACAGGGTATGGCTACACCTTC
TRBV7-8	NA	TRBJ1-1	NA	CASSFLAGEAFF	TGTGCCAGCAGCTTTTTGGCGGGTGAAGCTTTCTTT
TRBV6-6	NA	TRBJ1-1	TRBD1	CASQWAGGTEAFF	TGTGCCAGCCAGTGGGCAGGGGGCACTGAAGCTTTCTTT
TRBV4-2	few	TRBJ2-3	TRBD2	CASSHILAGGDTDTQYF	TGTGCCAGCAGCCATATCCTAGCGGGAGGGGACACAGATACGCAGTATTTT
TRBV4-3	NA	TRBJ1-3	NA	CASSQDAGPSGNTIYF	TGCGCCAGCAGCCAAGATGCAGGGCCTTCTGGAAACACCATATATTTT
TRBV7-9	NA	TRBJ2-7	TRBD2	CASSLMGLAGVYEQYF	TGTGCCAGCAGCTTAATGGGGCTAGCGGGAGTATACGAGCAGTACTTC
TRBV18	few	TRBJ1-1	TRBD1	CASSRTGTGEVTEAFF	TGTGCCAGCTCACGAACTGGGACAGGGGAAGTAACTGAAGCTTTCTTT
TRBV9	NA	TRBJ2-3	TRBD2	CASSVAPGGRADTQYF	TGTGCCAGCAGCGTAGCTCCGGGAGGGAGAGCAGATACGCAGTATTTT
TRBV7-2	once	TRBJ2-1	TRBD2	CASRTTSGPSYNEQFF	TGTGCCAGCAGAACAACTAGCGGCCCCTCCTACAATGAGCAGTTCTTC
TRBV9	NA	TRBJ1-5	TRBD1	CASDRGAGNQPQHF	TGTGCCAGCGACAGGGGGGCGGGCAATCAGCCCCAGCATTTT